This TCR beta chain was sequenced during a study of blood T cell repertoires in COVID-19. Libraries were prepared by immunoSEQ multiplex PCR; TCRdb keeps only in-frame clonotypes and omits some of them. The data show about 120,000 clones, about two thirds seen once. This clone was observed a single time. This clonotype originated in a human donor with acute or convalescent COVID-19. The donor label of this sample is uncertain. The sample comprised peripheral blood.

This CDR3 reads CASSLGGAGGNTIYF. In nucleotides, the CDR3 is TGTGCCAGCAGCTTGGGGGGGGCCGGTGGAAACACCATATATTTT. The chain links TRBV7-6 to TRBJ1-3, with a weak D call TRBD1 (6 bases). The CDR3 runs 15 residues. V lost 3 bases and J lost 3, with 12 bases in between. The V gene's germline CDR1 is SGHVS and CDR2 FNYEAQ.